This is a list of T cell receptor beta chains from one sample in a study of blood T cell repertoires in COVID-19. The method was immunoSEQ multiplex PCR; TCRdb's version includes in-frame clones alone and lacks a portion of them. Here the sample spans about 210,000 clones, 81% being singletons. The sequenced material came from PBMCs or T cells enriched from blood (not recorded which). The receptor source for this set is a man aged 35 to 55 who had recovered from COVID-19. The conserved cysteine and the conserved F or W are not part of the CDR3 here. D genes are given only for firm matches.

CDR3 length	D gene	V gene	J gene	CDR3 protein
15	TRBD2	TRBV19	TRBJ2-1	ASSTGLAGPKGHEQF
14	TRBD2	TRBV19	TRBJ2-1	ASIPTSGRAGNEQF
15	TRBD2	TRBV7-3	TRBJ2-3	ASSLTGGSGRSDTQY
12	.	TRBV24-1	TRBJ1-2	ATSDRTSGDGYT
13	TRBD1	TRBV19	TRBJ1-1	ASSAALTGGYKAF
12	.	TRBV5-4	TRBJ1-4	ASSVSSGVEKLF
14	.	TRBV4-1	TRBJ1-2	ASSQATTAGLGGYT
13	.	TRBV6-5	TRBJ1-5	ASTPGRVGNQPQH
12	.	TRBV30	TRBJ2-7	AWSVLQDRYEQY
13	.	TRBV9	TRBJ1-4	ASSAGHTTNEKLF
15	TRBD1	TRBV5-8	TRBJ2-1	ASSLRTRDRGTNEQF
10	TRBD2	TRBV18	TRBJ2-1	ASSDLRGDQF
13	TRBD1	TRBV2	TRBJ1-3	ASRTTGGVRNTIY
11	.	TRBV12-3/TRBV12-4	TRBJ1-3	ASTTGFGNTIY
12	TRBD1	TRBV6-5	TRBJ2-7	ASSPYRGPYEQY
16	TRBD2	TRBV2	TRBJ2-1	ASVSGTSGGIGHNEQF
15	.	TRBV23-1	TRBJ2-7	ASSSPPHPSTSYEQY
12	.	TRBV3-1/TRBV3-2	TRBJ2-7	ASSHTGRIYEQY
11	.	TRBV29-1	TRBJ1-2	SVEVGGRNGYT
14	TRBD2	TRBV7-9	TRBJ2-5	ASSLYSGGLQETQY
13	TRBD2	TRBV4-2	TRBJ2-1	ASSQEIAGVGEQF
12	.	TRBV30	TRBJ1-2	AWSEGRTVYGYT
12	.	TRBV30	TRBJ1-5	AWSVDSSNQPQH
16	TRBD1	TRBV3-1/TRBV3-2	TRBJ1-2	ASSQGKGQGALNYGYT
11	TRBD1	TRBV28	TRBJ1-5	ATNRGLGQPQH
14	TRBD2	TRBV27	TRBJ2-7	ASSSSAGTGGNEQY
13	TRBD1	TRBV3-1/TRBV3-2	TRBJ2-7	ASSQGRQGASEQY
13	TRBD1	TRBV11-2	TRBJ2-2	ASSHRQGNTGELF